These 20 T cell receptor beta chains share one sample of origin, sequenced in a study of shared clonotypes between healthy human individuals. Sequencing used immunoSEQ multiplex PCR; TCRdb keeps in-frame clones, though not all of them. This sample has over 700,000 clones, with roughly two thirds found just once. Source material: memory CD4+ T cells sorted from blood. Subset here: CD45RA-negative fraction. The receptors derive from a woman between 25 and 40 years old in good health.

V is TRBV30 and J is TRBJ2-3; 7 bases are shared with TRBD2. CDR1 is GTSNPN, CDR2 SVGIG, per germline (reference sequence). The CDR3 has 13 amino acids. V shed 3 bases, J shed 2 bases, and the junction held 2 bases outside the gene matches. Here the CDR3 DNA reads TGTGCCTGGAGGAGCGGGATCACAGATACGCAGTATTTT. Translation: CAWRSGITDTQYF. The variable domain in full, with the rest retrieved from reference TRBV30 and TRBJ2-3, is SQTIHQWPATLVQPVGSPLSLECTVEGTSNPNLYWYRQAAGRGLQLLFYSVGIGQISSEVPQNLSASRPQDRQFILSSKKLLLSDSGFYLCAWRSGITDTQYFGPGTRLTVL.

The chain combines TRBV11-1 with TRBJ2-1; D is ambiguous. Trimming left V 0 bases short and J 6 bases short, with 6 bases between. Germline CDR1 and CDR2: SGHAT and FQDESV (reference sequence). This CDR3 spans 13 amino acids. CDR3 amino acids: CASSLAAPNEQFF. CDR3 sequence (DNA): TGTGCCAGCAGCTTAGCGGCCCCCAATGAGCAGTTCTTC.

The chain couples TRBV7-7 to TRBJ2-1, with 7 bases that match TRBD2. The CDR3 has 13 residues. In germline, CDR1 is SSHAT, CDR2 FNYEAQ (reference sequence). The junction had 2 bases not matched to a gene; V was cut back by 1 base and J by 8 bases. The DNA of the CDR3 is TGTGCCAGCAGCTTAGGCCGGGGGGATGAGCAGTTCTTC. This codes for CASSLGRGDEQFF.

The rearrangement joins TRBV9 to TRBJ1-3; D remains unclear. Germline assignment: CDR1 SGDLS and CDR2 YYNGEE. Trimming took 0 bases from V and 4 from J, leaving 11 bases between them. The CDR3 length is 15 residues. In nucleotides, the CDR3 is TGTGCCAGCAGCGTAGATCTGGTTTCCGGAAACACCATATATTTT. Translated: CASSVDLVSGNTIYF. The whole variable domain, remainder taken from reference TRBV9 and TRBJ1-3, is DSGVTQTPKHLITATGQRVTLRCSPRSGDLSVYWYQQSLDQGLQFLIQYYNGEERAKGNILERFSAQQFPDLHSELNLSSLELGDSALYFCASSVDLVSGNTIYFGEGSWLTVV.

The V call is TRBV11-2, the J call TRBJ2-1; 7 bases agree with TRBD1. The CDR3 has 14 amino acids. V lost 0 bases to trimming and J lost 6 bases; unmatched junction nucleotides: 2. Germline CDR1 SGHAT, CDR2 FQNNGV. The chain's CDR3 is CASSLDPGGNEQFF. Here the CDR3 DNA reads TGTGCCAGCAGCTTAGATCCAGGGGGCAATGAGCAGTTCTTC.

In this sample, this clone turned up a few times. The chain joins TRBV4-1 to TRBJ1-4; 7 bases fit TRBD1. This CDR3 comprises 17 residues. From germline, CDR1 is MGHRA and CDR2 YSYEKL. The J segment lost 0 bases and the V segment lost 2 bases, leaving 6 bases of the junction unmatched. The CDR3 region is CASSQRQGTATNEKLFF. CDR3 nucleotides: TGCGCCAGCAGCCAACGACAGGGAACGGCAACTAATGAAAAACTGTTTTTT.

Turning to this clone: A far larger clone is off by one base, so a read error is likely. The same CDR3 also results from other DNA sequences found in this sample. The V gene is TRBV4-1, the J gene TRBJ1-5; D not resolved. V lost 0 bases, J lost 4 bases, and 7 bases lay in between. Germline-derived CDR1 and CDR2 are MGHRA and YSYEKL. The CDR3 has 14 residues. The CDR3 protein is CASSQDLGNQPQHF. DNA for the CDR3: TGCGCCAGCAGCCAAGATCTGGGAAATCAGCCCCAGCATTTT.

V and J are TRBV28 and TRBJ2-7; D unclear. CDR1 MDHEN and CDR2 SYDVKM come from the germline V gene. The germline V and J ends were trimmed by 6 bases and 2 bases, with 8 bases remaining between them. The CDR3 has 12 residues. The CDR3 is CASSPAAYEQYF. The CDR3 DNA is TGTGCCAGCAGCCCGGCGGCCTACGAGCAGTACTTC. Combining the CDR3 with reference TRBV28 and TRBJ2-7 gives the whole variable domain DVKVTQSSRYLVKRTGEKVFLECVQDMDHENMFWYRQDPGLGLRLIYFSYDVKMKEKGDIPEGYSVSREKKERFSLILESASTNQTSMYLCASSPAAYEQYFGPGTRLTVT.

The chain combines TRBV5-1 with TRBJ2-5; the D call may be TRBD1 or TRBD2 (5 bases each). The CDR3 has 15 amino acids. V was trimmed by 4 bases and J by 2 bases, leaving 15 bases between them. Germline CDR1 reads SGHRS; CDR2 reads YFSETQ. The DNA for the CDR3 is TGCGCCAGCAGCCAACCATTGGGGGAACAAGAGACCCAGTACTTC. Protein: CASSQPLGEQETQYF.

CDR3 residues: CASSFYYEETQYF. The CDR3 nucleotides are TGTGCCAGCAGCTTCTACTACGAAGAGACCCAGTACTTC. The chain links TRBV7-2 to TRBJ2-5, with unresolved D. Trimming took off 3 bases at V and 3 bases at J, with 8 bases between the two ends. CDR1 SGHTA and CDR2 FQGNSA come from the germline V gene. The length of the CDR3 is 13 residues.

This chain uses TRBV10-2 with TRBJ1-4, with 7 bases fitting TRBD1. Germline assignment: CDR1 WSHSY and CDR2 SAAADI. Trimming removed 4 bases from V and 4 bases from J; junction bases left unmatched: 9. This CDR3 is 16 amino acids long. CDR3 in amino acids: CASSAHLQGFNEKLFF. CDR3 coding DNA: TGCGCCAGCAGTGCCCACCTACAGGGGTTTAATGAAAAACTGTTTTTT.

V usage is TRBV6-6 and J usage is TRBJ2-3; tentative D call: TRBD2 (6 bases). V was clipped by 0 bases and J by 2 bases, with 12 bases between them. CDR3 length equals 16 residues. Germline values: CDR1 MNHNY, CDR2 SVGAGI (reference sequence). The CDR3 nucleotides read TGTGCCAGCAGTTACTCGATGGGGGGATTCACAGATACGCAGTATTTT. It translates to CASSYSMGGFTDTQYF.

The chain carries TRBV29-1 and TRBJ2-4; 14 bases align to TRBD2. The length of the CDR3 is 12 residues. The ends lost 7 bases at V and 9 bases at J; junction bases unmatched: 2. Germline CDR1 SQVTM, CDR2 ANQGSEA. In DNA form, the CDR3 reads TGCAGCGGACTAGCGGGAGGGAGCATTCAGTACTTC. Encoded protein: CSGLAGGSIQYF.

CDR3 nucleotides: TGTGCCTGGGACAGGGAGGTCAGCTCCTACAATGAGCAGTTCTTC. Its protein is CAWDREVSSYNEQFF. The genes are TRBV30 and TRBJ2-1, with a weak D call TRBD1 (7 bases). CDR1 is GTSNPN, CDR2 SVGIG, per germline (reference sequence). This CDR3 is 15 amino acids long. The V end was cut by 5 bases, the J end by 0 bases, with 14 bases between.

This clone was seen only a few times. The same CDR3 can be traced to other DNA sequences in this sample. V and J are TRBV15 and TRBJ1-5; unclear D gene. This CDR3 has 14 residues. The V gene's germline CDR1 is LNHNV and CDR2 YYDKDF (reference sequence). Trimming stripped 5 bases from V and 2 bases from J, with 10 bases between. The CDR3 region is CATSGGSGNQPQHF. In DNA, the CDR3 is TGTGCCACCAGCGGAGGGAGCGGCAATCAGCCCCAGCATTTT.

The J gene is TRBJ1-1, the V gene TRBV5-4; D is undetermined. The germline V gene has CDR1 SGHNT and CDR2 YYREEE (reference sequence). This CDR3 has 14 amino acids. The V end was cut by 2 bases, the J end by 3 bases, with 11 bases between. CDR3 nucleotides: TGTGCCAGCAGCTTAGGAGCGGCGGACACTGAAGCTTTCTTT. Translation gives CASSLGAADTEAFF.

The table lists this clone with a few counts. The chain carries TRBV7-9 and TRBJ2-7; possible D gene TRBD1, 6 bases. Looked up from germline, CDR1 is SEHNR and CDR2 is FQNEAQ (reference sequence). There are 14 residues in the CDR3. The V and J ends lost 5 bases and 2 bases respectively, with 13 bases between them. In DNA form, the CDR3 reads TGTGCCAGCAGCCCAGGACAGCCGCCCTACGAGCAGTACTTC. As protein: CASSPGQPPYEQYF.

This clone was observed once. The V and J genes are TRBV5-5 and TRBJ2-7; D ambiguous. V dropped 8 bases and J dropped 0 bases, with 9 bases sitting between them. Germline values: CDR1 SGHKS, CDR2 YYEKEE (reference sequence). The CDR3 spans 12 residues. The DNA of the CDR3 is TGTGCCAGTGGGGAAAACTCCTACGAGCAGTACTTC. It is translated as CASGENSYEQYF.

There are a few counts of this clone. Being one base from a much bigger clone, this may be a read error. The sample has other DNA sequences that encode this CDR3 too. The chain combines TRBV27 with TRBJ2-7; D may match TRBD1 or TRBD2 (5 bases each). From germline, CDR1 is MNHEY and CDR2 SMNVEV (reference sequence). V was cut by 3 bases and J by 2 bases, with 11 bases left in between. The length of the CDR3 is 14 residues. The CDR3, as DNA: TGTGCCAGCAGTTTTAGCCAGGGACCCTACGAGCAGTACTTC. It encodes CASSFSQGPYEQYF.

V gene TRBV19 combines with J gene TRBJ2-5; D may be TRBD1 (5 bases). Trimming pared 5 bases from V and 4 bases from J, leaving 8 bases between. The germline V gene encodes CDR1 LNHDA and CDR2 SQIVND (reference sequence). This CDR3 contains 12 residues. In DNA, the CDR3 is TGTGCCAGTAGTGCCCAGGGAGAGACCCAGTACTTC. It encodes CASSAQGETQYF.